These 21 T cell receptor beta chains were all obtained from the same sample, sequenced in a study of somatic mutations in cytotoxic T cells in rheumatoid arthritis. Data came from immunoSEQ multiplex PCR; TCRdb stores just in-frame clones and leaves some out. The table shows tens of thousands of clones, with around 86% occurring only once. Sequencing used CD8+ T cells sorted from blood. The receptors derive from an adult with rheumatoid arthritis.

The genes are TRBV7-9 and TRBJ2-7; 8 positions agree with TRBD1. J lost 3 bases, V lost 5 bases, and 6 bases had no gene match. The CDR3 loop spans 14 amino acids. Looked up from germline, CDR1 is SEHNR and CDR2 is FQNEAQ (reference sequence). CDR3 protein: CASSLAGTGYEQYV. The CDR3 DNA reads TGTGCCAGCAGCCTTGCCGGGACAGGCTACGAGCAGTACGTC.

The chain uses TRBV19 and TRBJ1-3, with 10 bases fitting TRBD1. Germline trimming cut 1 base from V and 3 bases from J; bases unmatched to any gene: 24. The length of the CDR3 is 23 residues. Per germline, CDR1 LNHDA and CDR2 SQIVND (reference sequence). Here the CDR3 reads CASSIVSGTGVLLTFSDGNTIYF. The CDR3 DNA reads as TGTGCCAGTAGTATAGTGTCCGGGACAGGGGTCCTCCTTACCTTTTCGGATGGAAACACCATATATTTT.

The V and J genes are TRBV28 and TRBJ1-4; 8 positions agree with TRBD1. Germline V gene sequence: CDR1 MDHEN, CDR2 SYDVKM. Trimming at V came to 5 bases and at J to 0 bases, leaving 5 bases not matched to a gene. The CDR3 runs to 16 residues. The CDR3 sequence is CASSQGQVATNEKLFF. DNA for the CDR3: TGTGCCAGCAGTCAGGGACAGGTTGCAACTAATGAAAAACTGTTTTTT.

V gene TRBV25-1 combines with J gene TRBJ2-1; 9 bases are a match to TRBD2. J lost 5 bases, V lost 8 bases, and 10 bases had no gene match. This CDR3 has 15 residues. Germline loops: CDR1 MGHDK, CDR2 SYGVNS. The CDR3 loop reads CASGNSGSVDNEQFF. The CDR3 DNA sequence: TGTGCCAGCGGGAATAGCGGGAGCGTTGACAATGAGCAGTTCTTC.

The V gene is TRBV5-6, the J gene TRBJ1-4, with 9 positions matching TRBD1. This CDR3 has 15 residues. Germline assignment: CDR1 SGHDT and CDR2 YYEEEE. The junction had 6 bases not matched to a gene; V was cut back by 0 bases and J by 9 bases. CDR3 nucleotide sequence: TGTGCCAGCAGCTTGGGAGGGACAGGGTCGAAAAAACTGTTTTTT. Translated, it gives CASSLGGTGSKKLFF.

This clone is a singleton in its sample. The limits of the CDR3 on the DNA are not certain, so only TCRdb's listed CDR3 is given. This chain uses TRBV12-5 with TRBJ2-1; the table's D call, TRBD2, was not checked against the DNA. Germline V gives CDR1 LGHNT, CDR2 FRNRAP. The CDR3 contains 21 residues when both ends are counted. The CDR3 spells CASGLGTGLAGTSRSYNEQFF.

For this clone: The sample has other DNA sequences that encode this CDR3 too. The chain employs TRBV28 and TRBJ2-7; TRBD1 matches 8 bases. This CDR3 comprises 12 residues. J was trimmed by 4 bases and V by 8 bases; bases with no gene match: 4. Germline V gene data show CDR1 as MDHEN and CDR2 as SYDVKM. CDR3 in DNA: TGTGCCAGCGGTGACAGGGGTTACGAGCAGTACGTC. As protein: CASGDRGYEQYV.

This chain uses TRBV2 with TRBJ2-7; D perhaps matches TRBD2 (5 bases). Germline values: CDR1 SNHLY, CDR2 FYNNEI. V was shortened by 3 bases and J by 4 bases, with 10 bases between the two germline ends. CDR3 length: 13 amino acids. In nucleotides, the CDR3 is TGTGCCAGCAGTGAGGCGGGCCTTTACGAGCAGTACGTC. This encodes CASSEAGLYEQYV.

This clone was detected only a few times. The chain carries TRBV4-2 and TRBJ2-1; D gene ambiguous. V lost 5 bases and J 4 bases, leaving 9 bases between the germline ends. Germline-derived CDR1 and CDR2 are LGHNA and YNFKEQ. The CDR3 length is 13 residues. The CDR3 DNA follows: TGTGCCAGCAGCAGTACAAGATACAATGAGCAGTTCTTC. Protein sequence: CASSSTRYNEQFF.

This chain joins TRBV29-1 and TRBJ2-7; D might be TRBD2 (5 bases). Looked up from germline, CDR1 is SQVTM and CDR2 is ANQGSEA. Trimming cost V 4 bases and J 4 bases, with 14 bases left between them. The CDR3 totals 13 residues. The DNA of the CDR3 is TGCAGCGTTGGTGGCGGGCTCTCATACGAGCAGTACTTC. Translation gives CSVGGGLSYEQYF.

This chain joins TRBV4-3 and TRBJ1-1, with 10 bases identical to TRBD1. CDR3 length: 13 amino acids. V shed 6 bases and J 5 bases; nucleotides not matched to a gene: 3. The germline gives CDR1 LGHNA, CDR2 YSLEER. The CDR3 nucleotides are TGCGCCAGCAGGGGACAGGGGAGAACTGAAGCTTTCTTT. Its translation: CASRGQGRTEAFF.

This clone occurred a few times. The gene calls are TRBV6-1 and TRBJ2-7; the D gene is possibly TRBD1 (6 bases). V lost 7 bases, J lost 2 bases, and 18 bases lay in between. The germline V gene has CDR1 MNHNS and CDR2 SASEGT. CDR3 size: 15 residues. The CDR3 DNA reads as TGTGCCAGCACCCTGACCGTGGACAGTACCTACGAGCAGTACGTC. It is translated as CASTLTVDSTYEQYV.

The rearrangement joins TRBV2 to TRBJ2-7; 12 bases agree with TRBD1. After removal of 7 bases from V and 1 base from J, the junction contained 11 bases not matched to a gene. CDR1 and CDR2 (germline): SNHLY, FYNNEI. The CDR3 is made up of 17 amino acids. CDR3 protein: CASTPGTGGFWSYEQYV. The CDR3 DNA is TGTGCCAGCACTCCCGGGACAGGGGGCTTCTGGTCCTACGAGCAGTACGTC.

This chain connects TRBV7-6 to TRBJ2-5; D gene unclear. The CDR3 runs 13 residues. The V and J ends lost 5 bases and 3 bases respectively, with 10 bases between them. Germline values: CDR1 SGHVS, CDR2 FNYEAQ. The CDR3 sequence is CASSHRLEETQYF. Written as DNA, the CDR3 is TGTGCCAGCAGCCATCGACTGGAAGAGACCCAGTACTTC.

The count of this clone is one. The CDR3 DNA reads TGTGCCAGCAGCTTGGCGGGAGTGGTAGATACGCAGTATTTT. Its translation is CASSLAGVVDTQYF. The rearrangement links TRBV7-6 to TRBJ2-3; the match to TRBD2 covers 7 bases. With 3 bases clipped from V and 5 bases from J, the junction kept 5 bases outside the gene matches. Per germline, CDR1 SGHVS and CDR2 FNYEAQ. The CDR3 runs 14 residues.

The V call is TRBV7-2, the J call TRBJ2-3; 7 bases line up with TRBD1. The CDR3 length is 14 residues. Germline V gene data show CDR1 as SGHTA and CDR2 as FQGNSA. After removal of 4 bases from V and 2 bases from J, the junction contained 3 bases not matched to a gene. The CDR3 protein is CASSSGQVTDTQYF. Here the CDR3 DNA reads TGTGCCAGCAGCTCCGGACAGGTCACAGATACGCAGTATTTT.

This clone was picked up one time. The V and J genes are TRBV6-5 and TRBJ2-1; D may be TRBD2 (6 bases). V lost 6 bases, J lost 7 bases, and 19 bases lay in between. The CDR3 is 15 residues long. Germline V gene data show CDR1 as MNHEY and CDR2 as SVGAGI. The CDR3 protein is CASRPLGGRGNEQFF. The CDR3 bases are TGTGCCAGCAGACCCCTTGGAGGCCGGGGGAATGAGCAGTTCTTC.

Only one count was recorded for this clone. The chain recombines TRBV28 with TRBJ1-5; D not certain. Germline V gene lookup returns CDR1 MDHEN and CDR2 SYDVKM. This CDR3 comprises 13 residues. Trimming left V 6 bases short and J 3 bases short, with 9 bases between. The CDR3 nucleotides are TGTGCCAGCAGCCCCGGACTCAATCAGCCCCAGCATTTT. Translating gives CASSPGLNQPQHF.

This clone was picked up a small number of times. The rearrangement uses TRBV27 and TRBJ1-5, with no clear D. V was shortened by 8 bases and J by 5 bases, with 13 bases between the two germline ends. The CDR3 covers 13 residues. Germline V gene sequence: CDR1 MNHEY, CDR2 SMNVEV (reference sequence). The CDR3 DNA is TGTGCCAGCCAAGAGGGAGAGTATCAGCCCCAGCATTTT. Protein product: CASQEGEYQPQHF.

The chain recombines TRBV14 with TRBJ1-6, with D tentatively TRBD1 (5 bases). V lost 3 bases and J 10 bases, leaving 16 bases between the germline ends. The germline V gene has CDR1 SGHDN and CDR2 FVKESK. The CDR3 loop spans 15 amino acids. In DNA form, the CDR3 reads TGTGCCAGCAGCCATTCCAGGGAAGGAGTGTCACCCCTCCACTTT. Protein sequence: CASSHSREGVSPLHF.

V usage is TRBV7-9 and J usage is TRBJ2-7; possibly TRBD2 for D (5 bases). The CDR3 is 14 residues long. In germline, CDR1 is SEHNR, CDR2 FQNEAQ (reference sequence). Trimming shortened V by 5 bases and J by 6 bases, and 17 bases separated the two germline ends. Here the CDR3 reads CASSQTNGPLEQYF. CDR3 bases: TGTGCCAGCAGCCAGACTAACGGTCCCCTCGAGCAGTACTTC.